This TCR beta chain was recovered during a study of human T cells and chemical hapten exposure. This clonotype was counted many times. Its matching antigen is unknown. Individual cDNA molecules each carried unique molecular identifiers attached by the library. One entry per CDR3 protein results from TCRdb running MiXCR on the RACE reads. The sample includes just over 70,000 distinct CDR3 sequences, 11% of them seen just once. Germline CDR1 LGHDT, CDR2 YNNKEL (reference sequence). The CDR3 has 14 amino acids. The ends were cut back, 0 bases at V and 1 base at J, with 6 bases in the middle. The time point here: patch test 3, about 24 weeks after DPC sensitization. Regarding treatment: therapeutic diphenylcyclopropenone sensitization with weekly scalp DPC. Drawing of blood took place ahead of applying each patch test. Findings and limits, study-wide: Expanded TCRs were compared with controls, and the expanded TCRs formed significantly more large CDR3 similarity clusters.

V is TRBV3-1 and J is TRBJ1-1; no clear D gene. The clonotype was recovered from a woman aged 45-60 years with alopecia areata. Some clones in this sample may be carry-over from other donors' samples. This material consisted of whole blood, taken in connection with sensitization to the hapten diphenylcyclopropenone (DPC). Here the CDR3 reads CASSQDLQNTEAFF. The CDR3 nucleotides read TGTGCCAGCAGCCAAGATCTGCAGAACACTGAAGCTTTCTTT.